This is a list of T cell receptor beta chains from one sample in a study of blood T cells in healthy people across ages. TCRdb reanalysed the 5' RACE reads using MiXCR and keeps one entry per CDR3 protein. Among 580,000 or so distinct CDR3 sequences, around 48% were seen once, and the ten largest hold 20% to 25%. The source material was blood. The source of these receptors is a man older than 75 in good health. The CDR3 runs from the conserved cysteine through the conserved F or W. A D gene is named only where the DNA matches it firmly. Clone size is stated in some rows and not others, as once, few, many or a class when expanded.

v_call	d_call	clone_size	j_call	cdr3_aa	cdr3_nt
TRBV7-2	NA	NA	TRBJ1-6	CASNLDAGEDSPLHF	TGTGCCAGCAACTTAGACGCAGGGGAGGATTCACCCCTCCACTTT
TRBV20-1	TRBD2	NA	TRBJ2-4	CSARKTSATQLGIQYF	TGCAGTGCTAGAAAGACTAGCGCCACTCAACTGGGCATTCAGTACTTC
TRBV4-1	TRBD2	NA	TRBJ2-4	CASSQDGLAGVDNIQYF	TGCGCCAGCAGCCAAGACGGACTAGCGGGAGTGGATAACATTCAGTACTTC
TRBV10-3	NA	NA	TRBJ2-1	CAISTSSNEQFF	TGTGCCATCAGTACCTCTTCCAATGAGCAGTTCTTC
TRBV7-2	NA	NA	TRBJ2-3	CASRTGGGSADTQYF	TGTGCCAGCAGGACGGGGGGCGGGAGTGCAGATACGCAGTATTTT
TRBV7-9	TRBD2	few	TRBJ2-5	CASSFGLAGVLREQYF	TGTGCCAGCAGCTTCGGACTAGCGGGGGTATTGAGGGAGCAGTACTTC
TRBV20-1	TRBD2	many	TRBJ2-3	CSAGPSAGGEITDTQYF	TGCAGTGCGGGCCCTTCAGCGGGGGGCGAAATAACAGATACGCAGTATTTT
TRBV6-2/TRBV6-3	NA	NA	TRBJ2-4	CACRGIAKNIQYF	TGTGCCTGCCGCGGGATAGCCAAAAACATTCAGTACTTC
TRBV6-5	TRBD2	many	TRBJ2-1	CASSLGLGNFGEQFF	TGTGCCAGCAGCTTGGGACTAGGCAATTTTGGAGAGCAGTTCTTC
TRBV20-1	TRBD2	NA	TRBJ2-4	CSASPSGANEQYF	TGCAGTGCTAGTCCTAGCGGGGCCAATGAGCAGTACTTC
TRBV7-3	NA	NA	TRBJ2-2	CASSPDGTTKGRELFF	TGTGCCAGCAGCCCGGACGGCACCACGAAGGGCCGGGAGCTGTTTTTT
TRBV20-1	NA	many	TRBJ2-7	CSASSGGYEQYF	TGCAGTGCTAGTTCCGGGGGCTACGAGCAGTACTTC
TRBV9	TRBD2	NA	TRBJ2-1	CASSVEPRPIRGSGGHYNEQFF	TGTGCCAGCAGCGTAGAACCCAGACCCATAAGGGGTAGCGGGGGGCACTACAATGAGCAGTTCTTC
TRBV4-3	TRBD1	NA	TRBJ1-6	CASSQKDRDSPLHF	TGCGCCAGCAGCCAAAAAGACAGGGATTCACCCCTCCACTTT
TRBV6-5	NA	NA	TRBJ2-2	CATWTVDPGELFF	TGTGCCACCTGGACAGTTGACCCCGGGGAGCTGTTTTTT
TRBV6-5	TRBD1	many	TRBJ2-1	CASSYTGTGGDEQFF	TGTGCCAGCAGTTACACCGGGACAGGGGGCGATGAGCAGTTCTTC
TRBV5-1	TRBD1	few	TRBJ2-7	CASSQLTGGNEQYF	TGCGCCAGCAGCCAACTTACAGGGGGCAACGAGCAGTACTTC
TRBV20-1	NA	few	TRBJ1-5	CSARVSGESNQPQHF	TGCAGTGCTAGAGTGTCTGGGGAAAGTAATCAGCCCCAGCATTTT
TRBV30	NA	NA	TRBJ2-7	CAWSRDPPYEQYF	TGTGCCTGGAGTAGGGACCCCCCATACGAGCAGTACTTC
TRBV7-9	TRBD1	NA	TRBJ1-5	CARSPGQGAHQPQHF	TGTGCCCGCAGCCCGGGACAGGGGGCTCATCAGCCCCAGCATTTT
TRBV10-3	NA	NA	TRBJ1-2	CAIKSVEGYGYTF	TGTGCCATCAAGTCCGTCGAGGGCTATGGCTACACCTTC
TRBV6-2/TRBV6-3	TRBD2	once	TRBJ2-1	CASSYSGTSGSYEQFF	TGTGCCAGCAGTTACTCCGGGACTAGCGGGAGCTATGAGCAGTTCTTC
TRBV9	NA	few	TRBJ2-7	CASSGSDGYEQYF	TGTGCCAGCAGCGGATCTGACGGCTACGAGCAGTACTTC
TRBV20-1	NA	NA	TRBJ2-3	CSARDTSLPTDTQYF	TGCAGTGCTAGAGATACTAGTCTTCCGACAGATACGCAGTATTTT
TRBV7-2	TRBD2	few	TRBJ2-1	CASSFGSGSIGEQFF	TGTGCCAGCAGCTTCGGCAGCGGGAGTATCGGTGAGCAGTTCTTC
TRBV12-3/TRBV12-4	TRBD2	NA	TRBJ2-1	CASSLKSSEASGRSTYNEQFF	TGTGCCAGCAGTTTAAAGAGCAGCGAGGCTAGCGGGAGATCAACCTACAATGAGCAGTTCTTC
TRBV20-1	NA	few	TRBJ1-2	CSASRDSEANYGYTF	TGCAGTGCGAGCCGGGACTCTGAAGCTAACTATGGCTACACCTTC
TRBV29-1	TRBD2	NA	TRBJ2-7	CSVAGGSYEQYF	TGCAGCGTTGCGGGGGGGAGCTACGAGCAGTACTTC
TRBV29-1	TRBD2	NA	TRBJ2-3	CSARGTSDSSTDTQYF	TGCAGCGCGAGGGGGACTAGCGACTCTAGCACAGATACGCAGTATTTT
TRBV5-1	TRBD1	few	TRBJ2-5	CASRKGQQETQYF	TGCGCCAGCAGAAAGGGACAGCAAGAGACCCAGTACTTC
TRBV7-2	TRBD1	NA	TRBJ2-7	CASSSTGVSSYEQYF	TGTGCCAGCAGCTCCACAGGGGTTAGCTCCTACGAGCAGTACTTC
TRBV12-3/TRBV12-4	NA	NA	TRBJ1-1	CASSLQGQTEAFF	TGTGCCAGCAGTCTTCAAGGACAGACCGAAGCTTTCTTT
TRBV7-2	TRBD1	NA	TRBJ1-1	CASSISGTGGAWEAFF	TGTGCCAGCAGCATCTCCGGGACAGGGGGTGCGTGGGAAGCTTTCTTT
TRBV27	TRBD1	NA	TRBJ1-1	CASNPQGASTEAFF	TGTGCCAGCAACCCACAGGGGGCGAGTACTGAAGCTTTCTTT
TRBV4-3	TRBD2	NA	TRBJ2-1	CASSQVRGLAGTYNEQFF	TGCGCCAGCAGCCAAGTCCGGGGACTAGCGGGTACCTACAATGAGCAGTTCTTC
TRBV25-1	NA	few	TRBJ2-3	CASSGRDTQYF	TGTGCCAGCAGTGGGCGAGATACGCAGTATTTT
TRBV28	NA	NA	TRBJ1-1	CASSHSGNTEPFF	TGTGCCAGCAGTCACTCGGGGAACACTGAACCTTTCTTT
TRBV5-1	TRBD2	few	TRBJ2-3	CASRPGASGSTDTQYF	TGCGCCAGCAGACCCGGGGCTAGCGGGAGCACAGATACGCAGTATTTT
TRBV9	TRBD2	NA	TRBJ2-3	CASSAGLAGMWDTQYF	TGTGCCAGCAGCGCCGGACTAGCGGGGATGTGGGATACGCAGTATTTT
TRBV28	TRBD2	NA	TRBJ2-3	CASSNLGLAGGPSGSDTQYF	TGTGCCAGCAGTAACCTCGGACTAGCGGGAGGGCCGTCCGGATCAGATACGCAGTATTTT
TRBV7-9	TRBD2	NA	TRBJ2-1	CASSPGLADAEQFF	TGTGCCAGCAGCCCGGGACTAGCAGACGCTGAGCAGTTCTTC
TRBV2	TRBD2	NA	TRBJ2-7	CASSPGLSYNEQYF	TGTGCCAGCAGTCCGGGACTATCCTACAATGAGCAGTACTTC
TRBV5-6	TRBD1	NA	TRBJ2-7	CASSSAWTGGTYEQYF	TGTGCCAGCAGCTCTGCCTGGACAGGGGGCACCTACGAGCAGTACTTC
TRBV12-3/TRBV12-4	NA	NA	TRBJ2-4	CASSFTLQIQYF	TGTGCTAGCAGTTTTACCCTCCAGATTCAGTACTTC
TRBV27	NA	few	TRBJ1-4	CASRTRKLANEKLFF	TGTGCCAGCAGGACGCGGAAGTTAGCTAATGAAAAACTGTTTTTT
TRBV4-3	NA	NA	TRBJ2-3	CASSQQGGPDTQYF	TGCGCCAGCAGCCAACAGGGGGGCCCAGATACGCAGTATTTT
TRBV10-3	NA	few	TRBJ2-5	CASKGGGPRETQYF	TGTGCCAGCAAGGGGGGCGGGCCCCGGGAGACCCAGTACTTC
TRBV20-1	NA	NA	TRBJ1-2	CSALGQLSNYGYTF	TGCAGTGCTCTGGGGCAACTAAGTAACTATGGCTACACCTTC
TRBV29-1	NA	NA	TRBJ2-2	CSVASRANTGELFF	TGCAGCGTTGCAAGCAGGGCGAACACCGGGGAGCTGTTTTTT
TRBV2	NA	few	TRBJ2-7	CASRPLYEQYF	TGTGCCAGCAGACCTCTCTACGAGCAGTACTTC
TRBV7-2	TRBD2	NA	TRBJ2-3	CASSFDGGAGGDTQYF	TGTGCCAGCAGCTTTGACGGGGGGGCCGGTGGAGATACGCAGTATTTT
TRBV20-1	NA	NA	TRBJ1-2	CSARDREGLEGYTF	TGCAGTGCTAGAGATCGGGAGGGGCTGGAAGGCTACACCTTC
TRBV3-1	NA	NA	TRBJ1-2	CASSAVGMAGYTF	TGTGCCAGCAGCGCGGTCGGGATGGCTGGCTACACCTTC
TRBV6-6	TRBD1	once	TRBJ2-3	CAGRDSGTDTQYF	TGTGCCGGTCGGGACAGCGGCACAGATACGCAGTATTTT
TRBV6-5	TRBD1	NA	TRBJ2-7	CASSSHSRDRDSYEQYF	TGTGCCAGCAGTTCCCACAGCCGGGACAGGGACTCCTACGAGCAGTACTTC